Only a few counts were recorded for the clone carrying this T cell receptor beta chain. Original analysis: How many nucleated cells were present was estimated from reference gene primer amplification. Some clones are missing from TCRdb's copy, which holds only in-frame ones; the method was immunoSEQ multiplex PCR. For V, J and clone size, that table is used; D and trimming come from the DNA. The profile shows 95,000 to 150,000 clones, roughly three quarters of them singletons. The sample belongs to a study of blood T cell repertoires in COVID-19. The wider study: From the United States, Italy and Spain came samples of acute and convalescent COVID-19. PBMCs, B-cell-depleted T cells, or T cells provided the cDNA or gDNA that made up the material.

Trimming stripped 4 bases from V and 1 base from J, with 11 bases between. Germline V gene lookup returns CDR1 SGHNT and CDR2 YYREEE (reference sequence). The CDR3 sequence is 14 residues long. J is TRBJ1-1 and V is TRBV5-4, with D maybe TRBD1 (6 bases). The sequence derives from a human donor in a cohort sampled during active COVID-19. Material: peripheral blood. The CDR3 DNA reads as TGTGCCAGCAGCCCGGACAGCCGGAACACTGAAGCTTTCTTT. Amino acid sequence: CASSPDSRNTEAFF.